This TCR beta chain derives from a study of T cell repertoires in cytomegalovirus infection. Whole-study findings and limits: It was HLA-C-restricted CMV-specific TCR beta clonotypes that dominated the response ex vivo. Pooled public TCR beta family frequency picked out CMV carriers with the relevant HLA.

TCRdb redid the calling of the reads with MiXCR, one entry per CDR3 protein. The sample contains approximately 550,000 distinct CDR3 sequences, 15% to 20% of which appear only once. The sample holds many counts of this clonotype. Antigen unknown. CDR1 SGHVS and CDR2 FNYEAQ come from the germline V gene. The V gene end was trimmed by 5 bases and the J gene end by 7 bases; junction bases not matched to a gene: 8. CDR3 length: 13 residues. The source of this sequence is a human donor in good health (CMV status not recorded). Some clones in this sample may be carry-over from other donors' samples. The sample taken for sequencing was CD8+ T cells from PBMCs. This rearrangement joins TRBV7-6 to TRBJ2-7; 7 bases match TRBD1. The CDR3: CASSPGQPREQYF. The CDR3 DNA reads as TGTGCCAGCAGCCCGGGACAGCCAAGGGAGCAGTACTTC.